One sample yielded the 4 T cell receptor beta chains listed below, sequenced in a study of cytomegalovirus exposure and HLA in healthy donors. 13 Jbeta primers and 60 Vbeta primers were used for the PCR. Clones were read by immunoSEQ multiplex PCR, and TCRdb kept only the in-frame ones, dropping some. The repertoire includes 99,000 or so clones, roughly 75% of them detected once, and roughly 1.7% sits in the top ten. Sequenced material: PBMCs. The receptors originated from a woman aged 40 to 50 in good health and CMV-seronegative.

The chain joins TRBV29-1 to TRBJ1-2, with 9 bases aligning to TRBD1. Trimming cost V 3 bases and J 1 base; bases outside gene matches: 6. This CDR3 is built from 15 residues. Germline CDR1 and CDR2: SQVTM and ANQGSEA. Here the CDR3 reads CSVDSLGQGNYGYTF. For the CDR3, the DNA is TGCAGCGTTGATTCCCTGGGACAGGGTAACTATGGCTACACCTTC. Full variable domain (remainder filled in from reference TRBV29-1 and TRBJ1-2): SAVISQKPSRDICQRGTSLTIQCQVDSQVTMMFWYRQQPGQSLTLIATANQGSEATYESGFVIDKFPISRPNLTFSTLTVSNMSPEDSSIYLCSVDSLGQGNYGYTFGSGTRLTVV.

The V gene is TRBV5-5, the J gene TRBJ2-7; 7 bases agree with TRBD1. V gave up 1 base and J gave up 10 bases; unmatched junction bases: 14. Germline V gene lookup returns CDR1 SGHKS and CDR2 YYEKEE (reference sequence). This CDR3 spans 15 amino acids. CDR3 nucleotides: TGTGCCAGCAGCTTGCAACAGGGGATCCCCAGGTCCCAGTACTTC. This codes for CASSLQQGIPRSQYF.

This clone has a handful of counts. The genes are TRBV10-3 and TRBJ2-3; 7 bases agree with TRBD2. The V gene end was trimmed by 7 bases and the J gene end by 2 bases; junction bases not matched to a gene: 6. The CDR3 contains 14 residues. The germline V gene has CDR1 ENHRY and CDR2 SYGVKD. As DNA, the CDR3 is TGTGCCATCACACGAGCGGGACCCACAGATACGCAGTATTTT. Translation gives CAITRAGPTDTQYF.

The chain recombines TRBV13 with TRBJ1-3; TRBD1 might be the D (5 bases). The germline gives CDR1 PRHDT, CDR2 FYEKMQ (reference sequence). V was trimmed by 0 bases and J by 0 bases, leaving 9 bases between them. The CDR3 loop spans 16 amino acids. The CDR3 loop is CASSLGTGRSGNTIYF. The CDR3 nucleotides read TGTGCCAGCAGCTTAGGCACAGGCCGCTCTGGAAACACCATATATTTT.